These T cell receptor beta chains were read from a single sample in a study of response to subunit inactivated influenza vaccine. TCRdb re-derived calls from the RT-PCR reads in MiXCR, one entry per CDR3 protein. Of approximately 300,000 distinct CDR3 sequences in the sample, 20% to 25% were seen once. Source: PBMCs from blood, taken less than 22 months after vaccination. The receptors originated from a man between 50 and 70 years old who received an inactivated influenza vaccine. Both conserved end residues are part of each CDR3. The D gene is left open where the match is weak.

TRBD2	TRBJ2-1	TRBV3-1	CASSRRTSGRRLRNEQFF
TRBD1	TRBJ1-1	TRBV5-6	CASSLTGTRTEAFF
TRBD1	TRBJ1-1	TRBV5-1	CASSRDSFPF
-	TRBJ1-1	TRBV6-2/TRBV6-3	CASTLRARTEAFF
-	TRBJ2-7	TRBV7-2	CASSLGGMGSLEQYF
-	TRBJ1-6	TRBV20-1	CSAKRASSYNSPLHF
-	TRBJ2-7	TRBV20-1	CSASPGPTYEQYF
-	TRBJ2-3	TRBV20-1	CSASSAGRTDTQYF
TRBD1	TRBJ1-1	TRBV4-3	CASSQGWDSRNTEAFF
TRBD2	TRBJ2-1	TRBV6-4	CASSQLAGDHNEQFF
TRBD1	TRBJ1-1	TRBV29-1	CSVPPGGGNTEAFF
-	TRBJ2-3	TRBV5-1	CASSPATDTVTDTQYF
-	TRBJ1-2	TRBV7-9	CASSLRQITSGYTF
TRBD1	TRBJ1-4	TRBV12-3/TRBV12-4	CASSNRQGFYEKLFF
-	TRBJ2-7	TRBV6-5	CASSWNQGYYEQYF
TRBD1	TRBJ1-1	TRBV5-1	CASSLHRGTYLTSFF
-	TRBJ1-3	TRBV12-3/TRBV12-4	CASSPDGMPTLSGNTIYF
-	TRBJ2-1	TRBV4-2	CASSQDLSTYNEQFF
-	TRBJ1-2	TRBV30	CAWSPGTVGHYGYTF
TRBD1	TRBJ1-1	TRBV29-1	CSASQGVTEAFF
-	TRBJ1-3	TRBV7-2	CASSTTSGNTIYF
-	TRBJ1-5	TRBV20-1	CSAAGMSNQPQHF
TRBD1	TRBJ1-1	TRBV20-1	CSARVGETGVNTEAFF
-	TRBJ2-1	TRBV11-2	CASSLGTLGVVNNEQFF
TRBD2	TRBJ2-3	TRBV7-2	CASSLTVEAGATDTQYF
-	TRBJ2-3	TRBV2	CASSDASSTDTQYF
-	TRBJ1-1	TRBV12-3/TRBV12-4	CASSFQGEGSEAFF
-	TRBJ1-4	TRBV21-1	CASSKAGSLEKLFF
TRBD1	TRBJ2-2	TRBV9	CASSIGTGRTGELFF
-	TRBJ2-5	TRBV7-6	CASSTIRGKPIIKAQYF
TRBD2	TRBJ2-2	TRBV12-3/TRBV12-4	CASSGLAGALINTGELFF
TRBD1	TRBJ2-5	TRBV5-1	CASSYQGVSGETQYF
-	TRBJ2-5	TRBV18	CASSDGAGETQYF
-	TRBJ1-1	TRBV12-3/TRBV12-4	CASSLVEIWTDSNTEAFF
-	TRBJ1-2	TRBV30	CAWSEPQQGNYGYTF
-	TRBJ1-4	TRBV28	CASSSTGVLVSSLFF
-	TRBJ2-5	TRBV9	CASSVGGLLQETQYF